This T cell receptor beta chain was documented in a study of cytomegalovirus exposure and HLA in healthy donors. Study observations and caveats: Among TCR beta chains of equal frequency, HLA-associated ones were more clonally expanded in a later analysis.

The primer mix had 60 Vbeta and 13 Jbeta primers. Generated by immunoSEQ multiplex PCR, the TCRdb table keeps only in-frame clones and is missing some. The sample has fewer than 200,000 clones; roughly 77% are singletons. The germline V and J ends were trimmed by 1 base and 5 bases, with 17 bases remaining between them. The CDR3 extends over 16 amino acids. Per germline, CDR1 LGHNA and CDR2 YSLEER. In its sample, this clone was seen once. The antigen is undetermined. The TCR sequence derives from a woman in her 40s in good health and CMV-seropositive. The genes are TRBV4-3 and TRBJ2-5, with TRBD1 as a possible D gene (6 bases). The specimen was PBMCs. CDR3 in DNA: TGCGCCAGCAGCCAAGGGCTCGGACAGCGATCGGAGACCCAGTACTTC. This sequence encodes CASSQGLGQRSETQYF.